This T cell receptor beta chain is from a study of breast tumors, draining lymph nodes, adjacent tissues. Findings of the study overall: The lymph node origin of tumor T cells was framed as consistent with a hypothesis, not demonstrated. Luminal-like breast cancer showed significantly greater tumor-nontumor repertoire similarity than basal-like breast cancer did.

Axillary draining lymph nodes of breast cancer patients supplied the node samples. This clonotype was recorded many times. Its antigen remains unidentified. CDR1 is LNHNV and CDR2 is YYDKDF in the germline V gene (reference sequence). The CDR3 sequence is 15 residues long. Trimming took 5 bases from V and 0 from J, leaving 8 bases between them. TCRdb reanalysed the multiplex PCR reads using MiXCR and keeps one entry per CDR3 protein. The top ten clones hold 2% to 2.5% of a sample with about 140,000 distinct CDR3 sequences, approximately 32% of them seen once. The rearrangement links TRBV15 to TRBJ2-6; unclear D gene. Material for sequencing was axillary lymph node tissue. This receptor was obtained from a female donor with breast cancer. Some clones in this sample may be carry-over from other donors' samples. The CDR3 region is CATSVQSSGANVLTF. The CDR3 DNA follows: TGTGCCACCAGCGTACAGAGCTCTGGGGCCAACGTCCTGACTTTC.